Shown below are 14 T cell receptor beta chains from a single sample sequenced in a study of shared clonotypes between healthy human individuals. Measured with immunoSEQ multiplex PCR; TCRdb has only the in-frame clones, and not every one. The data hold around 2.5 million clones, with 90% to 95% observed a single time. The material sequenced was naive CD4+ T cells from PBMCs. Subset in this sample: CD45RA+ positively selected. All receptors derive from a man between 18 and 29 years old in good health. Some clones in this sample may be carry-over from other donors' samples.

The chain has TRBV18 and TRBJ2-7, with 9 bases lining up with TRBD2. Losses at the gene ends were 2 bases for V and 1 base for J; bases not matched to a gene: 6. Germline V lookup: CDR1 KGHSH, CDR2 LQKENI. The CDR3 length is 16 residues. The CDR3 nucleotides are TGTGCCAGCTCACCAGGTGGCGGGGGGGCATCCTACGAGCAGTACTTC. This encodes CASSPGGGGASYEQYF.

V and J are TRBV9 and TRBJ2-1, with TRBD2 identical over 8 bases. Trimming cost V 0 bases and J 9 bases; bases outside gene matches: 8. This CDR3 has 15 amino acids. Germline loops: CDR1 SGDLS, CDR2 YYNGEE. This CDR3 reads CASSVVSGTIREQFF. The CDR3 DNA sequence: TGTGCCAGCAGCGTAGTTAGCGGGACGATCCGTGAGCAGTTCTTC. The full variable domain, completed using reference TRBV9 and TRBJ2-1, is DSGVTQTPKHLITATGQRVTLRCSPRSGDLSVYWYQQSLDQGLQFLIQYYNGEERAKGNILERFSAQQFPDLHSELNLSSLELGDSALYFCASSVVSGTIREQFFGPGTRLTVL.

This chain joins TRBV6-1 and TRBJ2-7; TRBD1 aligns across 7 bases. This CDR3 has 15 amino acids. Germline values: CDR1 MNHNS, CDR2 SASEGT. Germline trimming cut 0 bases from V and 2 bases from J; bases unmatched to any gene: 4. CDR3 nucleotide sequence: TGTGCCAGCAGTGAAGCGGGGACAGTCACCTACGAGCAGTACTTC. This translates into CASSEAGTVTYEQYF.

This chain links TRBV7-6 with TRBJ1-5; possibly TRBD1 for D (5 bases). The V gene lost 7 bases and the J gene lost 2 bases, with 9 bases spanning the gap. The CDR3 covers 13 residues. Germline CDR1 and CDR2: SGHVS and FNYEAQ. CDR3 sequence: CASTRDRNQPQHF. Here the CDR3 DNA reads TGTGCCAGCACCAGGGACCGCAATCAGCCCCAGCATTTT.

The J gene is TRBJ2-7, the V gene TRBV6-5; TRBD2 matches at 7 bases. The V segment lost 4 bases and the J segment 3 bases; nucleotides outside the gene matches: 12. In germline, CDR1 is MNHEY, CDR2 SVGAGI. The CDR3 consists of 16 residues. CDR3 coding DNA: TGTGCCAGCAGTTCCCCGGGACTATTAACGTACTACGAGCAGTACTTC. Translating gives CASSSPGLLTYYEQYF.

This clone has a single count. The rearrangement links TRBV5-4 to TRBJ2-3; 9 nucleotides line up with TRBD2. The V and J ends lost 3 bases and 5 bases, in that order; junction bases with no gene match: 10. The length of the CDR3 is 16 residues. From germline, CDR1 is SGHNT and CDR2 YYREEE (reference sequence). For the CDR3, the DNA is TGTGCCAGCAGCTCTGGCGGGGGGGTAGTCCGAGATACGCAGTATTTT. It translates to CASSSGGGVVRDTQYF.

The chain has TRBV5-6 and TRBJ1-2; D gene uncertain. The germline CDR1 and CDR2 sequences are SGHDT and YYEEEE. V was shortened by 1 base and J by 5 bases, with 9 bases between the two germline ends. The CDR3 has 13 amino acids. The chain's CDR3 is CASSLRRLYGYTF. The CDR3 DNA is TGTGCCAGCAGCTTGCGCCGGCTTTATGGCTACACCTTC.

The chain uses TRBV2 and TRBJ1-1; the D is unclear. Trimming cost V 7 bases and J 1 base, with 7 bases left between them. Germline V gene data show CDR1 as SNHLY and CDR2 as FYNNEI. The CDR3 contains 12 residues. DNA of the CDR3: TGTGCCAGCATTCGGGAGAACACTGAAGCTTTCTTT. Residues: CASIRENTEAFF.

The chain carries TRBV4-2 and TRBJ2-3, with 7 bases aligning to TRBD2. Germline V gene sequence: CDR1 LGHNA, CDR2 YNFKEQ. CDR3 size: 17 residues. V lost 0 bases and J lost 8; bases outside the gene matches: 14. The CDR3 region has the DNA TGTGCCAGCAGCCAAGATTCTTGGGTGGGCGGGAGATTTACGCAGTATTTT. Its protein is CASSQDSWVGGRFTQYF.

The chain has TRBV7-3 and TRBJ2-1; TRBD2 agrees at 8 bases. V lost 0 bases to trimming and J lost 8 bases; unmatched junction nucleotides: 6. The CDR3 length is 15 residues. From germline, CDR1 is SGHTA and CDR2 FQGTGA. In DNA form, the CDR3 reads TGTGCCAGCAGCTTAACTAGCGGGATGACCCATGAGCAGTTCTTC. Protein product: CASSLTSGMTHEQFF.

This sequence joins TRBV6-1 and TRBJ2-5; unclear D gene. V lost 3 bases and J lost 1, with 18 bases in between. Germline V gene sequence: CDR1 MNHNS, CDR2 SASEGT. The CDR3 runs 17 residues. Here the CDR3 DNA reads TGTGCCAGCAGTGATACCCGACGGAGAATAACCCAAGAGACCCAGTACTTC. The encoded protein is CASSDTRRRITQETQYF.

A note on this clone: Additional DNA sequences in this sample encode the identical CDR3. This sequence joins TRBV29-1 and TRBJ2-1; D possibly corresponds to TRBD2 (5 bases). This CDR3 region has 12 residues. Germline lookup yields CDR1 SQVTM and CDR2 ANQGSEA. Trimming left V 6 bases short and J 2 bases short, with 8 bases between. The CDR3, as DNA: TGCAGCGTAGGCGGGCCCTACAATGAGCAGTTCTTC. Amino acids: CSVGGPYNEQFF.

This chain links TRBV7-2 with TRBJ1-1; a weak D match, TRBD1 (5 bases). Trimming took 5 bases from V and 0 from J, leaving 10 bases between them. Germline V gene sequence: CDR1 SGHTA, CDR2 FQGNSA. CDR3 length: 14 residues. DNA of the CDR3: TGTGCCAGCAGCATGACAGCTATGAACACTGAAGCTTTCTTT. Its translation: CASSMTAMNTEAFF.

The CDR3 sequence is CASGLFLGGGPGELFF. The CDR3 DNA is TGTGCTAGTGGTTTGTTCCTGGGTGGGGGGCCCGGGGAGCTGTTTTTT. This chain uses TRBV12-5 with TRBJ2-2; possibly TRBD1 or TRBD2 for D (6 bases each). Germline assignment: CDR1 LGHNT and CDR2 FRNRAP. Trimming took 2 bases from V and 6 from J, leaving 16 bases between them. The CDR3 is made up of 16 amino acids.